These 12 T cell receptor beta chains were all obtained from the same sample, sequenced in a study of blood T cell repertoires in COVID-19. Sequencing used immunoSEQ multiplex PCR; TCRdb keeps in-frame clones, though not all of them. The data show around 250,000 clones, with 86% seen just once and 2% to 2.5% held by the top ten. Sequencing used PBMCs or T cells enriched from blood (not recorded which). Every receptor here comes from a woman aged 45-65 years who had recovered from COVID-19.

The rearrangement links TRBV19 to TRBJ1-1; 7 nucleotides line up with TRBD1. This CDR3 spans 13 amino acids. V shed 6 bases, J shed 1 base, and the junction held 2 bases outside the gene matches. Germline lookup yields CDR1 LNHDA and CDR2 SQIVND (reference sequence). CDR3 nucleotide sequence: TGTGCCAGTAGCCACAGGGGGAACACTGAAGCTTTCTTT. As protein: CASSHRGNTEAFF. Based on the CDR3 plus reference TRBV19 and TRBJ1-1, the full variable domain is DGGITQSPKYLFRKEGQNVTLSCEQNLNHDAMYWYRQDPGQGLRLIYYSQIVNDFQKGDIAEGYSVSREKKESFPLTVTSAQKNPTAFYLCASSHRGNTEAFFGQGTRLTVV.

The gene calls are TRBV4-3 and TRBJ1-4, with a tentative D call TRBD1 (5 bases). Trimming shortened V by 1 base and J by 7 bases, and 10 bases separated the two germline ends. The CDR3 runs to 14 residues. The germline V gene encodes CDR1 LGHNA and CDR2 YSLEER. CDR3 nucleotides: TGCGCCAGCAGCCAAGGGGTCAGGGCTGAAAAACTGTTTTTT. It specifies CASSQGVRAEKLFF.

This sequence joins TRBV4-3 and TRBJ1-3; D may be TRBD1 (6 bases). There are 17 residues in the CDR3. V was cut by 0 bases and J by 0 bases, with 12 bases left in between. CDR1 LGHNA and CDR2 YSLEER come from the germline V gene. The CDR3: CASSQERGTTSGNTIYF. The CDR3 coding sequence is TGCGCCAGCAGCCAAGAAAGGGGGACCACCTCTGGAAACACCATATATTTT.

The chain has TRBV6-2 or TRBV6-3 and TRBJ2-1, with a possible D match to TRBD1 (7 bases). Germline V CDR1 and CDR2: MNHEY, SVGEGT. V was pared by 6 bases and J by 1 base, with 40 bases between. This CDR3 has 24 residues. The DNA for the CDR3 is TGTGCCAGCAGCCGTCCCGTACTCATGGGGCGGGAACAGGGGCCTCGGGGGTCCTACAATGAGCAGTTCTTC. Residues: CASSRPVLMGREQGPRGSYNEQFF.

The chain recombines TRBV2 with TRBJ2-3, with D perhaps matching TRBD2 (7 bases). V was clipped by 4 bases and J by 9 bases, with 20 bases between them. This CDR3 region has 15 residues. The germline V gene has CDR1 SNHLY and CDR2 FYNNEI. The CDR3 region is CASSGGGLALGTQYF. DNA for the CDR3: TGTGCCAGCAGTGGGGGGGGGCTTGCACTCGGGACGCAGTATTTT.

V usage is TRBV7-2 and J usage is TRBJ1-6; D gene uncertain. V was trimmed by 6 bases and J by 9 bases, leaving 21 bases between them. Per germline, CDR1 SGHTA and CDR2 FQGNSA. There are 16 residues in the CDR3. CDR3 protein: CASRVGSGVSGSPLHF. The CDR3 DNA follows: TGTGCCAGCAGGGTAGGGTCCGGGGTCTCTGGTTCACCCCTCCACTTT.

The V call is TRBV21-1, the J call TRBJ1-1; the table's TRBD1 call for D was not verified on the DNA. TRBV21-1 corresponds to a pseudogene. The CDR3 runs to 14 residues. The CDR3 loop reads CASSEQGEWTEAFF. The DNA for the CDR3 is TGTGCCAGCAGCGAACAGGGGGAATGGACTGAAGCTTTCTTT.

This chain uses TRBV11-3 with TRBJ2-3, with D unresolved. The CDR3 has 12 residues. Germline CDR1 SGHNT, CDR2 YENEEA. V shed 5 bases and J shed 6 bases, with 9 bases lying between them. DNA of the CDR3: TGTGCCAGCAGCCCTCGGTGGGATACGCAGTATTTT. As protein: CASSPRWDTQYF.

This clone was detected only a few times. The chain is built from TRBV11-3 and TRBJ2-4; the D gene is possibly TRBD2 (5 bases). The V end was cut by 1 base, the J end by 1 base, with 14 bases between. The CDR3 extends over 17 amino acids. The germline V gene encodes CDR1 SGHNT and CDR2 YENEEA. The CDR3 loop reads CASSLGAIRGAKNIQYF. CDR3 DNA: TGTGCCAGCAGCTTAGGCGCGATCCGAGGGGCCAAAAACATTCAGTACTTC.

Note on this clone: The same CDR3 is also encoded by other DNA sequences in this sample. The CDR3 protein is CASSVAGGKTDTQYF. The CDR3 bases are TGTGCCAGCAGCGTAGCCGGGGGAAAGACAGATACGCAGTATTTT. This chain connects TRBV9 to TRBJ2-3; tentative D call: TRBD2 (6 bases). Germline-derived CDR1 and CDR2 are SGDLS and YYNGEE. Trimming stripped 0 bases from V and 3 bases from J, with 11 bases between. CDR3 size: 15 residues.

This rearrangement joins TRBV28 to TRBJ1-6, with D hard to call. The CDR3 runs to 15 residues. V lost 2 bases to trimming and J lost 7 bases, with 12 bases between them. Looked up from germline, CDR1 is MDHEN and CDR2 is SYDVKM. This CDR3 is CASSLGQFGNSPLHF. CDR3 nucleotide sequence: TGTGCCAGCAGTTTAGGGCAGTTCGGAAATTCACCCCTCCACTTT.

The V gene is TRBV7-8, the J gene TRBJ2-3, with D tentatively TRBD2 (6 bases). The germline gives CDR1 SGHVS, CDR2 FQNEAQ. The length of the CDR3 is 14 residues. Trimming left V 5 bases short and J 9 bases short, with 18 bases between. Here the CDR3 reads CASSPGTPGRTQYF. CDR3 DNA: TGTGCCAGCAGCCCTGGGACTCCGGGACGGACGCAGTATTTT. The whole variable domain, remainder taken from reference TRBV7-8 and TRBJ2-3, is GAGVSQSPRYKVAKRGQDVALRCDPISGHVSLFWYQQALGQGPEFLTYFQNEAQLDKSGLPSDRFFAERPEGSVSTLKIQRTQQEDSAVYLCASSPGTPGRTQYFGPGTRLTVL.